This T cell receptor (beta chain) was identified in a study of blood T cell repertoires in COVID-19. As handled by the study authors: Amplification with reference gene primers provided the estimates of nucleated cell counts. The method was immunoSEQ multiplex PCR; TCRdb's version includes in-frame clones alone and lacks a portion of them. The V and J calls and clone size come from that table; D and trimming were worked out from the DNA. Here the sample spans tens of thousands of clones, 84% being singletons. The TCR comes from a man aged 55-75 years with COVID-19, enrolled during active disease. The material sequenced was peripheral blood.

The CDR3 region has the DNA TGTGCCAGCGGGGGCCGGGATCAGCCCCAGCATTTT. It codes for CASGGRDQPQHF. This sequence joins TRBV6-6 and TRBJ1-5, with D perhaps TRBD1 (6 bases). The germline CDR1 and CDR2 sequences are MNHNY and SVGAGI (reference sequence). Trimming took 8 bases from V and 5 from J, leaving 10 bases between them. This CDR3 contains 12 residues.